The table lists the clone carrying this T cell receptor (beta chain) with a few counts. The antigen is not known. Germline assignment: CDR1 GTSNPN and CDR2 SVGIG (reference sequence). CDR3 length equals 12 residues. V lost 1 base and J lost 7, with 8 bases in between. TCRdb passed the RT-PCR reads through MiXCR, listing each CDR3 protein once. Here the sample spans about 190,000 distinct CDR3 sequences, about an eighth being singletons. These data belong to a study of response to subunit inactivated influenza vaccine. General observations from the study: The authors offered the suggestion that each seasonal influenza vaccination recruits few new T cells.

This rearrangement joins TRBV30 to TRBJ2-1; D ambiguous. This clonotype was obtained from a man aged 45-65 years who received an inactivated influenza vaccine. The specimen comprised CD8+ T cells sorted from PBMCs, sampled more than 4 days after vaccination. The CDR3 spells CAWSDPRNEQFF. CDR3 nucleotide sequence: TGTGCCTGGAGTGATCCTAGAAATGAGCAGTTCTTC. The full variable domain, rest sourced from reference TRBV30 and TRBJ2-1, is SQTIHQWPATLVQPVGSPLSLECTVEGTSNPNLYWYRQAAGRGLQLLFYSVGIGQISSEVPQNLSASRPQDRQFILSSKKLLLSDSGFYLCAWSDPRNEQFFGPGTRLTVL.